This paragraph reports one T cell receptor beta chain. Its antigen is undetermined. The germline V gene encodes CDR1 SEHNR and CDR2 FQNEAQ (reference sequence). This CDR3 contains 16 residues. J was trimmed by 1 base and V by 5 bases; bases with no gene match: 8. The data are from a study of early T cells in non-severe SARS-CoV-2 infection. Findings and limits, study-wide: Private and CD4 specificities were missed by VDJdb matching, skewed to anti-spike CD8.

In the library, individual cDNA molecules carried attached unique molecular identifiers. MiXCR, applied by TCRdb to the 5' RACE reads, yields one record per CDR3 protein. The sample has approximately 68,000 distinct CDR3 sequences, roughly 9.1% seen once. The source is an adult who was a healthcare worker with PCR-confirmed SARS-CoV-2 infection or an uninfected control (not recorded which). The V call is TRBV7-9, the J call TRBJ2-7; 10 bases align to TRBD1. The material sequenced was whole blood, taken at baseline. The CDR3 loop reads CASSHIGQGVSYEQYF. CDR3 nucleotides: TGTGCCAGCAGCCATATCGGACAGGGGGTTTCCTACGAGCAGTACTTC. The full variable domain, rest sourced from reference TRBV7-9 and TRBJ2-7, is DTGVSQNPRHKITKRGQNVTFRCDPISEHNRLYWYRQTLGQGPEFLTYFQNEAQLEKSRLLSDRFSAERPKGSFSTLEIQRTEQGDSAMYLCASSHIGQGVSYEQYFGPGTRLTVT.